The T cell receptor beta chain under discussion was sequenced for a study of cytomegalovirus exposure and HLA in healthy donors. Findings and caveats of the study: In a later analysis, at a false discovery rate of 0.05, approximately 16,000 TCR beta sequences were associated with HLA alleles.

This CDR3 is 14 amino acids long. The V end was cut by 0 bases, the J end by 1 base, with 8 bases between. Germline CDR1 is SGDLS and CDR2 is YYNGEE. Comment on this clone: Its target is unknown.

Researchers ran the PCR with 60 Vbeta and 13 Jbeta primers. Using immunoSEQ multiplex PCR, the repertoire was profiled, and TCRdb retains in-frame clones only, with some absent. The sample has fewer than 200,000 clones; roughly four fifths are singletons. The chain carries TRBV9 and TRBJ2-7; possible D gene TRBD1, 5 bases. This TCR derives from a man in his forties or fifties in good health and CMV-seropositive. The sample was PBMCs. In DNA form, the CDR3 reads TGTGCCAGCAGCGTAGTGGGGCAGTCCTACGAGCAGTACTTC. Translation gives CASSVVGQSYEQYF.